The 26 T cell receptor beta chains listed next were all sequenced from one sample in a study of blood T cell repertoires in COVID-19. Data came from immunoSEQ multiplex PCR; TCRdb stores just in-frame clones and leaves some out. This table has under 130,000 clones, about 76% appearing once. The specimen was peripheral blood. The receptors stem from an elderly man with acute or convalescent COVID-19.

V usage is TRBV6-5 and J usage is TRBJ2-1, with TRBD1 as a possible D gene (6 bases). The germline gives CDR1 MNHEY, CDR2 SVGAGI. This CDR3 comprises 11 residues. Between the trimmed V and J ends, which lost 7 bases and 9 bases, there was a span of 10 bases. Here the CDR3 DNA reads TGTGCCAGCAACCAGGGGTCTGAGCAGTTCTTC. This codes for CASNQGSEQFF.

This CDR3 is CASSPIGDSYNEQFF. CDR3 in DNA: TGTGCCAGCTCACCAATCGGGGACTCCTACAATGAGCAGTTCTTC. The rearrangement joins TRBV18 to TRBJ2-1, with a weak D call TRBD2 (5 bases). V dropped 2 bases and J dropped 0 bases, with 8 bases sitting between them. CDR3 length: 15 residues. Per germline, CDR1 KGHSH and CDR2 LQKENI. Supplemented by reference TRBV18 and TRBJ2-1, the full variable domain reads NAGVMQNPRHLVRRRGQEARLRCSPMKGHSHVYWYRQLPEEGLKFMVYLQKENIIDESGMPKERFSAEFPKEGPSILRIQQVVRGDSAAYFCASSPIGDSYNEQFFGPGTRLTVL.

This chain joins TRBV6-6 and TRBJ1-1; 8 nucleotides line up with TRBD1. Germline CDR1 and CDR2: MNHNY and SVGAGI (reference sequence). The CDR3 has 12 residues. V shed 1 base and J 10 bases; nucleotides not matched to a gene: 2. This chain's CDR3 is CASSYYGQGAFF. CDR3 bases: TGTGCCAGCAGTTACTACGGACAGGGAGCTTTCTTT.

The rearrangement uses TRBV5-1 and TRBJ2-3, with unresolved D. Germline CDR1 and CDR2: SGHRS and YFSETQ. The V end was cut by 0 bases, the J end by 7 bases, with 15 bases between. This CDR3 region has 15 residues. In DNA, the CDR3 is TGCGCCAGCAGCTTGGTAGCCCCGCGCATAAATACGCAGTATTTT. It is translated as CASSLVAPRINTQYF.

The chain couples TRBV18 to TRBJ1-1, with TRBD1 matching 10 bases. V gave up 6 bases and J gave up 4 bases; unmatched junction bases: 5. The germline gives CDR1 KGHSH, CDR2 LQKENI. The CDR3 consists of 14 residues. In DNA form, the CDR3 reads TGTGCCAGCTCTCGACGGACAGGGGGCACTGAAGCTTTCTTT. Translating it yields CASSRRTGGTEAFF.

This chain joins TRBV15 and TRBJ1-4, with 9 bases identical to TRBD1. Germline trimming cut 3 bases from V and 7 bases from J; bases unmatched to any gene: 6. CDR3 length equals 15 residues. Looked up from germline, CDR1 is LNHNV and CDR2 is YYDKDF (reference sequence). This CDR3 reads CATSSAGTGREKLFF. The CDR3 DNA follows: TGTGCCACCAGCAGTGCCGGGACAGGGCGTGAAAAACTGTTTTTT.

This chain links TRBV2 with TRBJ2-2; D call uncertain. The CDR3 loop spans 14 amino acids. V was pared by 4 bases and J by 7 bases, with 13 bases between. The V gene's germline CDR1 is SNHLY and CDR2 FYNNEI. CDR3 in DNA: TGTGCCAGCAGTGTCTATTCGGTTGACGGGGAGCTGTTTTTT. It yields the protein CASSVYSVDGELFF.

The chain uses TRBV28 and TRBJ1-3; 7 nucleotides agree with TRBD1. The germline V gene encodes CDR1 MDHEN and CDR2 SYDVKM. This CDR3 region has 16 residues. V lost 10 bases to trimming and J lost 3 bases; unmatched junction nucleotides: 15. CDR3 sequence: CATYSPSTGVGNTIYF. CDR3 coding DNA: TGTGCCACCTATAGTCCTTCCACAGGGGTTGGAAACACCATATATTTT. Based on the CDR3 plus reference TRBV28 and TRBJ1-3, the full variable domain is DVKVTQSSRYLVKRTGEKVFLECVQDMDHENMFWYRQDPGLGLRLIYFSYDVKMKEKGDIPEGYSVSREKKERFSLILESASTNQTSMYLCATYSPSTGVGNTIYFGEGSWLTVV.

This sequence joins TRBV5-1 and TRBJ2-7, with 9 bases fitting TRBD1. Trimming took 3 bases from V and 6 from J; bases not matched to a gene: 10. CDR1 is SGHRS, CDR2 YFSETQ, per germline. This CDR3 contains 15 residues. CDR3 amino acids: CASSSSTGGGREQYF. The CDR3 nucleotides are TGCGCCAGCAGCTCTTCGACAGGGGGAGGACGCGAGCAGTACTTC.

The CDR3 protein is CASSEAGITYNEQFF. In DNA, the CDR3 is TGTGCCAGCTCCGAAGCGGGAATAACTTACAATGAGCAGTTCTTC. The chain is built from TRBV18 and TRBJ2-1, with 7 bases aligning to TRBD2. The CDR3 covers 15 residues. Looked up from germline, CDR1 is KGHSH and CDR2 is LQKENI. With 6 bases clipped from V and 4 bases from J, the junction kept 9 bases outside the gene matches. Full variable domain (remainder filled in from reference TRBV18 and TRBJ2-1): NAGVMQNPRHLVRRRGQEARLRCSPMKGHSHVYWYRQLPEEGLKFMVYLQKENIIDESGMPKERFSAEFPKEGPSILRIQQVVRGDSAAYFCASSEAGITYNEQFFGPGTRLTVL.

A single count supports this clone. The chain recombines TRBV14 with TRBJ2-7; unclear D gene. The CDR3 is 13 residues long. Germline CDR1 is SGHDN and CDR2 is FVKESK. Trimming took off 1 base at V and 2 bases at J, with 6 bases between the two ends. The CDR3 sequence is CASSQGRAYEQYF. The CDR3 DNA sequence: TGTGCCAGCAGCCAAGGTCGAGCCTACGAGCAGTACTTC.

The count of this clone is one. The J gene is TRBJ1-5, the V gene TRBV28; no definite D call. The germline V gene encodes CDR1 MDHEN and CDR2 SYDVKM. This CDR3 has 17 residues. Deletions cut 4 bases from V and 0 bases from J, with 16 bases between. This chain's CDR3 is CASSSSATDYSNQPQHF. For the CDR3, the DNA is TGTGCCAGCAGTTCCTCCGCAACAGACTATAGCAATCAGCCCCAGCATTTT. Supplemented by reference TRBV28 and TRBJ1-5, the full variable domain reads DVKVTQSSRYLVKRTGEKVFLECVQDMDHENMFWYRQDPGLGLRLIYFSYDVKMKEKGDIPEGYSVSREKKERFSLILESASTNQTSMYLCASSSSATDYSNQPQHFGDGTRLSIL.

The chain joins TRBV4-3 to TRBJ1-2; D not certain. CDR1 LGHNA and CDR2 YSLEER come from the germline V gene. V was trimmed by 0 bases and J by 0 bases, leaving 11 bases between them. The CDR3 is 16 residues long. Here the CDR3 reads CASSQESAGANYGYTF. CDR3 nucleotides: TGCGCCAGCAGCCAAGAGTCTGCCGGAGCTAACTATGGCTACACCTTC.

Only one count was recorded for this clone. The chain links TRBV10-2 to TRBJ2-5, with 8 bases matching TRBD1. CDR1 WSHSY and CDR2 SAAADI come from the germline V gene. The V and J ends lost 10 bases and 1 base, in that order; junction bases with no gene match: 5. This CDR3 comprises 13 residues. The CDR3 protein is CATGQGPQETQYF. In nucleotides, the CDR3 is TGCGCCACCGGACAGGGCCCCCAAGAGACCCAGTACTTC.

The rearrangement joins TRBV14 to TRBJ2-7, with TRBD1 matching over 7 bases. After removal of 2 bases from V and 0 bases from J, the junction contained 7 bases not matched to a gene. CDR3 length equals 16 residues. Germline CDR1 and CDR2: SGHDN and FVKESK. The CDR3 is CASSQRGQASSYEQYF. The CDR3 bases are TGTGCCAGCAGCCAACGAGGACAGGCAAGCTCCTACGAGCAGTACTTC.

The CDR3 DNA reads as TGTGCCAGCAGCTTAGCCGGCCTGGGGGCGGGGTTCTTC. This sequence encodes CASSLAGLGAGFF. J is TRBJ2-1 and V is TRBV11-2, with D possibly TRBD1 on 6 matching bases. Germline V gene data show CDR1 as SGHAT and CDR2 as FQNNGV. Deletions cut 1 base from V and 15 bases from J, with 16 bases between. The CDR3 has 13 amino acids.

CDR3 DNA sequence: TGTGCCAGCAGTCCCTTAGGGGGGGCAATTCGAAACACCATATATTTT. This codes for CASSPLGGAIRNTIYF. This chain joins TRBV28 and TRBJ1-3; D possibly corresponds to TRBD1 (6 bases). Trimming pared 5 bases from V and 5 bases from J, leaving 19 bases between. The CDR3 spans 16 residues. From germline, CDR1 is MDHEN and CDR2 SYDVKM.

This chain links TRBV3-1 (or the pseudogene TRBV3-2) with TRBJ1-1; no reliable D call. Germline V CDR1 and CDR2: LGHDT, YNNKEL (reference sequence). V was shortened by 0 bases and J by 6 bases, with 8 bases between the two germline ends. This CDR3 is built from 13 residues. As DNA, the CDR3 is TGTGCCAGCAGCCAAGATATCGGGGCTGAAGCTTTCTTT. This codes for CASSQDIGAEAFF.

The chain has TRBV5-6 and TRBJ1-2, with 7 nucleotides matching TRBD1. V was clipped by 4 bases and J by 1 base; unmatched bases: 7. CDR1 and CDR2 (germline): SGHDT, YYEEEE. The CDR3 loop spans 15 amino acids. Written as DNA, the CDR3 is TGTGCCAGCAGCACTTGGACAGGAGTTAACTATGGCTACACCTTC. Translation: CASSTWTGVNYGYTF.

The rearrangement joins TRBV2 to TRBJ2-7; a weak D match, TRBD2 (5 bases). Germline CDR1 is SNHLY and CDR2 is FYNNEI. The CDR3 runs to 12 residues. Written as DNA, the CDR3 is TGTGCGAGTAGCGCGTCCTCCTACGAGCAGTACTTC. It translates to CASSASSYEQYF.

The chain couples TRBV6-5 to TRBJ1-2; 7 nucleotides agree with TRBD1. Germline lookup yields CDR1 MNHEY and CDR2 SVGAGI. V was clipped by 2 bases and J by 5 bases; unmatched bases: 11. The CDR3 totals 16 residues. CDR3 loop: CASSYPRQGAGYGYTF. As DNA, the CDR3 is TGTGCCAGCAGTTACCCGAGACAGGGAGCAGGTTATGGCTACACCTTC.

The CDR3 nucleotides read TGCAGCGTATCAGGCTCAACTAATGAAAAACTGTTTTTT. Translation: CSVSGSTNEKLFF. The V call is TRBV29-1, the J call TRBJ1-4; D gene unclear. V was cut by 6 bases and J by 0 bases, with 8 bases left in between. This CDR3 comprises 13 residues. The germline CDR1 and CDR2 sequences are SQVTM and ANQGSEA.

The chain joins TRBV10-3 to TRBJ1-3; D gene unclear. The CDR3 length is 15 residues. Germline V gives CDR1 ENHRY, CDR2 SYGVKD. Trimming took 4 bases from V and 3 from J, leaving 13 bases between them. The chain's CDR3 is CAISVGLRDGNTIYF. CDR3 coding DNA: TGTGCCATCAGTGTTGGTTTGAGGGATGGAAACACCATATATTTT.

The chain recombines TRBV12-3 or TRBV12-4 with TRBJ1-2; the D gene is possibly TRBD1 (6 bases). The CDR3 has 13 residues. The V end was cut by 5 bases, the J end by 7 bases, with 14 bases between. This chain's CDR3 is CASSNRARVGYTF. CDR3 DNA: TGTGCCAGCAGTAACAGGGCGCGAGTTGGCTACACCTTC.

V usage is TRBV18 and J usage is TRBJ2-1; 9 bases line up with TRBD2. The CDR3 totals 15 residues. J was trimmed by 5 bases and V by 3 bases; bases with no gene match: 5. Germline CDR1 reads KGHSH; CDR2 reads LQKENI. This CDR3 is CASSPPQRGDNEQFF. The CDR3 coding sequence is TGTGCCAGCTCACCCCCCCAGCGGGGGGACAATGAGCAGTTCTTC.

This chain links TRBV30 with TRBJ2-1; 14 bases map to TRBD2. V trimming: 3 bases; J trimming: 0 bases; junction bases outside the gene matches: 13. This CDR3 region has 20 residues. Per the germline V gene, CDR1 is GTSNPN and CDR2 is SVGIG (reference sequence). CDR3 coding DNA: TGTGCCTGGAGCCGACGTGAGGGACTAGCGGGGGCCAGCTCCTACAATGAGCAGTTCTTC. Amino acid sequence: CAWSRREGLAGASSYNEQFF.